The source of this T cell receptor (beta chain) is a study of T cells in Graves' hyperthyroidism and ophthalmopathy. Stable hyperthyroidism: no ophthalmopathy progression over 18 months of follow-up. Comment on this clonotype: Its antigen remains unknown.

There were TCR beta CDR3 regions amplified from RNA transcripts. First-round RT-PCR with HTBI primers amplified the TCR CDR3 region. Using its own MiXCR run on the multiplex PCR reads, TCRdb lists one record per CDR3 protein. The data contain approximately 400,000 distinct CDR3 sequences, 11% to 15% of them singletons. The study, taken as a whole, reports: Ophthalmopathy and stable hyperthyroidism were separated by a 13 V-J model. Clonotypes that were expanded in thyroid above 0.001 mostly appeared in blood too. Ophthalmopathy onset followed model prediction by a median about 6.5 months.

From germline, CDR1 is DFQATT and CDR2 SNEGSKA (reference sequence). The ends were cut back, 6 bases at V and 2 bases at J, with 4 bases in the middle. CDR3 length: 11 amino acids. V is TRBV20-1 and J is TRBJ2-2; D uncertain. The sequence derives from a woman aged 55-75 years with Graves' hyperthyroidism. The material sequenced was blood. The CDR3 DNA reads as TGCAGTGCCGCAAACACCGGGGAGCTGTTTTTT. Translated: CSAANTGELFF.